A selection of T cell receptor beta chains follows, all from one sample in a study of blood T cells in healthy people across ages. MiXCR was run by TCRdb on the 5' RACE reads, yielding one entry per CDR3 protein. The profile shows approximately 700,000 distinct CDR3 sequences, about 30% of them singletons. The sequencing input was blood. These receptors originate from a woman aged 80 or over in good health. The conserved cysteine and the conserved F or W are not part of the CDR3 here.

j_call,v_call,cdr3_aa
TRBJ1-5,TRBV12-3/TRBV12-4,ASRGQDNQPQH
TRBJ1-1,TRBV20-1,SARDPFATGRMRIEAF
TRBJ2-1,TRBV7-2,ASTAPGPNNEQF
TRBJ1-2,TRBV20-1,SARGTVDYGCT
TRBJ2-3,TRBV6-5,ASRTPEAGTDTQY
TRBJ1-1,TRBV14,ASSQRNLINRAF
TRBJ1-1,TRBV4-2,ASSQQPDSPEAF
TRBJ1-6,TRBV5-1,ASSLVQGLRESPLH
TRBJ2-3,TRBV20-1,SARELTDTQY
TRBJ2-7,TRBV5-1,ASSLEGTTYEQY
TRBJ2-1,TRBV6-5,ASSRTGGGYNEQF
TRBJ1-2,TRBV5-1,ASSPSEANYGYT
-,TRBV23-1,ASSQFSGVEQY
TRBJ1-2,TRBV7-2,ASSLVPARNGYT
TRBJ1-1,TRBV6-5,ASSPRNRLVESEAF
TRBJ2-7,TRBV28,ASSTDISYEQY
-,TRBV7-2,ASSLVLAQETQY
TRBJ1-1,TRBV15,AVAPGGTEAF
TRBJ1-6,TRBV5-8,ASSFRRDSPLH
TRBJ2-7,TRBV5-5,ASSYRGTVSSYEQY
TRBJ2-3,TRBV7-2,ASSLRGTGSIADTQY
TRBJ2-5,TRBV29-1,SAPAGGPLQETQY
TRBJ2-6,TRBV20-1,SARVPGASGANVLT
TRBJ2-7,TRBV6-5,ASSYCGQGYEQY
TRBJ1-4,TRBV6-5,ASSYGSRTVNEKLF
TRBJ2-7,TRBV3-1,ASSQGWTGTYEQY